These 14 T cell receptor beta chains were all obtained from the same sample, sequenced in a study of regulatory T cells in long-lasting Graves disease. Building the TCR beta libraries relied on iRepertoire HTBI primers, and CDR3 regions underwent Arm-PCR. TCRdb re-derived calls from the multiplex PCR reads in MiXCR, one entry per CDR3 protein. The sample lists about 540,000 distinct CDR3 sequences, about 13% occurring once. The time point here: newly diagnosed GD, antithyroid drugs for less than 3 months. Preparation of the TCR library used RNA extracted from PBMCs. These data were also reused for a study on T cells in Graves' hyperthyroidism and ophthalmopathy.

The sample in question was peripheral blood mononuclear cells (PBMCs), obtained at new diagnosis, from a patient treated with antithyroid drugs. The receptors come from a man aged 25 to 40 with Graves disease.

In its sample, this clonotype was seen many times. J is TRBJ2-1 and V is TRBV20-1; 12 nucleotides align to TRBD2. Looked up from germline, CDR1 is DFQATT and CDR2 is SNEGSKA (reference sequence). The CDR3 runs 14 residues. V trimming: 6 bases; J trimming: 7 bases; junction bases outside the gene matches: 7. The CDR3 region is CSAQTSGSLNEQFF. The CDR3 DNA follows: TGCAGTGCGCAGACTAGCGGGAGTCTGAATGAGCAGTTCTTC.

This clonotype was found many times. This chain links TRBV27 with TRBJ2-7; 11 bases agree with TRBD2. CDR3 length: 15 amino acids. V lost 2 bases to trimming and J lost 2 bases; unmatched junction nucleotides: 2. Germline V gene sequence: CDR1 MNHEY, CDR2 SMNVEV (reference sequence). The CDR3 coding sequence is TGTGCCAGCAGTTTACCGGGACTAGCGGCCTACGAGCAGTACTTC. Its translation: CASSLPGLAAYEQYF.

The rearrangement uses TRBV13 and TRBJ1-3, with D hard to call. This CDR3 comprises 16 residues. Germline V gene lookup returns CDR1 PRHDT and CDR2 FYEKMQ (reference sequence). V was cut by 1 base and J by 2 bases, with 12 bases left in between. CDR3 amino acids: CASSLEVTQPGNTIYF. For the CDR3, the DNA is TGTGCCAGCAGCTTAGAGGTGACCCAGCCTGGAAACACCATATATTTT.

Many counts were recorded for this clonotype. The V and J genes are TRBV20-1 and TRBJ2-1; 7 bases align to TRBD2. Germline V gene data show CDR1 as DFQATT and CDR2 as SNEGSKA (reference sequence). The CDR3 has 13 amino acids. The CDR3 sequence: CTHKAGSYNEQFF. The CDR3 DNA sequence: TGCACCCACAAAGCGGGATCCTACAATGAGCAGTTCTTC.

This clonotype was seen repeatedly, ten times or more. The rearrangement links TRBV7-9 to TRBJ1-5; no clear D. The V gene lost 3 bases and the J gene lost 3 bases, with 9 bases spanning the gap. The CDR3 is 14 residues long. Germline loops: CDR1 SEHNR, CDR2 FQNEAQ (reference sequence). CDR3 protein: CASSFNGYNQPQHF. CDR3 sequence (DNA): TGTGCCAGCAGCTTTAATGGGTACAATCAGCCCCAGCATTTT.

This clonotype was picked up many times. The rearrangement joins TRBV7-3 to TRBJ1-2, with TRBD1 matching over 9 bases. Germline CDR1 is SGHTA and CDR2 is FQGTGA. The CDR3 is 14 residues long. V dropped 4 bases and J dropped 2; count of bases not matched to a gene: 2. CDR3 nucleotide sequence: TGTGCCAGCAGCTCCGGACAGGGGAACTATGGCTACACCTTC. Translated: CASSSGQGNYGYTF.

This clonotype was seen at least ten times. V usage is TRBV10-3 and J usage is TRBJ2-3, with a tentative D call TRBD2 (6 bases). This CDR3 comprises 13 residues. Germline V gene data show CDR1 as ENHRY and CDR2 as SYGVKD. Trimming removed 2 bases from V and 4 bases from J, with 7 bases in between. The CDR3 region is CAISEGEADTQYF. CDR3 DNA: TGTGCCATCAGTGAGGGGGAGGCAGATACGCAGTATTTT.

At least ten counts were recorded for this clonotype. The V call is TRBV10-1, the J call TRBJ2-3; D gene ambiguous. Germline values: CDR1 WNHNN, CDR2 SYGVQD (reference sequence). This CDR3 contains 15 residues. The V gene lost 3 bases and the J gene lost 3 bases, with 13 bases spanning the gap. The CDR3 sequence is CASSDHRQDTDTQYF. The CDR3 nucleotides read TGCGCCAGCAGTGATCACCGCCAAGATACAGATACGCAGTATTTT.

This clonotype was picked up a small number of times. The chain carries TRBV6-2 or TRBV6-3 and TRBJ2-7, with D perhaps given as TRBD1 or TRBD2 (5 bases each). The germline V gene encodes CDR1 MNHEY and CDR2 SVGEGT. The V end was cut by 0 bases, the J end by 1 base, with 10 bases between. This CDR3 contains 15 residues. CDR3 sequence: CASSYSGVGSYEQYF. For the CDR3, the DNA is TGTGCCAGCAGTTACTCGGGGGTAGGGTCCTACGAGCAGTACTTC.

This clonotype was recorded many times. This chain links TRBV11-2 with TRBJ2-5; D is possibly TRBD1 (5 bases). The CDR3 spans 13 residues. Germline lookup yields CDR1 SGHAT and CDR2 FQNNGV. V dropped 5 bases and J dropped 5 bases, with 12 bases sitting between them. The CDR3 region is CASSKGAGETQYF. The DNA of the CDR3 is TGTGCCAGCAGCAAAGGGGCCGGCGAGACCCAGTACTTC.

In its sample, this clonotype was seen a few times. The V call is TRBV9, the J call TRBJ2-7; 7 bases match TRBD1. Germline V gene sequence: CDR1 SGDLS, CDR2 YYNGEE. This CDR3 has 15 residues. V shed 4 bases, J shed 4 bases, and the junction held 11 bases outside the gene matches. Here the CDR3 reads CASSPHPGTEYEQYF. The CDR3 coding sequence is TGTGCCAGCAGCCCTCACCCCGGGACAGAATACGAGCAGTACTTC.

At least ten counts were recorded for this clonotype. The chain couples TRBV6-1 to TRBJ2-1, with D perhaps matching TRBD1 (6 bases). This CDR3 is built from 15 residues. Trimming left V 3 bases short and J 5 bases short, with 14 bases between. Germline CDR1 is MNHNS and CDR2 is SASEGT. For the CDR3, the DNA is TGTGCCAGCAGTGAGGACTCATGGGGGCACAATGAGCAGTTCTTC. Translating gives CASSEDSWGHNEQFF.

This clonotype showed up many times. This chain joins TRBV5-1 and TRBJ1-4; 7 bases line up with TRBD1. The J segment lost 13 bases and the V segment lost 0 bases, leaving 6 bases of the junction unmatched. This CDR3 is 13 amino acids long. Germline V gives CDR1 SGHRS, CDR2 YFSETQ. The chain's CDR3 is CASSLATGDGLFF. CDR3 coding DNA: TGCGCCAGCAGCTTGGCCACAGGGGATGGACTGTTTTTT. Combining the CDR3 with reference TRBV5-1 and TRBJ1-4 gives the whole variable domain KAGVTQTPRYLIKTRGQQVTLSCSPISGHRSVSWYQQTPGQGLQFLFEYFSETQRNKGNFPGRFSGRQFSNSRSEMNVSTLELGDSALYLCASSLATGDGLFFGSGTQLSVL.

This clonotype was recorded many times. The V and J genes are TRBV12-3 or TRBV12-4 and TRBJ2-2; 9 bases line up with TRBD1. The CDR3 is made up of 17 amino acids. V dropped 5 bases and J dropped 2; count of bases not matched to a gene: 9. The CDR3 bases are TGTGCCAGCAGTCGGGACAGGGTAGGGGAAAACACCGGGGAGCTGTTTTTT. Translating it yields CASSRDRVGENTGELFF.